This T cell receptor (beta chain) was sequenced in a study of response to subunit inactivated influenza vaccine. TCRdb analysed the RT-PCR reads with MiXCR anew, one entry per CDR3 protein. The sample includes about 500,000 distinct CDR3 sequences, about 15% of them seen just once. This clonotype was recorded many times. What it binds is not known. Germline V gene lookup returns CDR1 SGHAT and CDR2 FQNNGV. The V end was cut by 0 bases, the J end by 13 bases, with 18 bases between. This CDR3 is built from 14 residues. General observations from the study: T cells newly recruited by each seasonal influenza vaccination are few, the authors suggested.

This sequence originates from a man in his fifties or sixties who received an inactivated influenza vaccine. The sequenced sample was CD4+ T cells sorted from PBMCs, obtained less than 30 months after vaccination. The chain links TRBV11-2 to TRBJ1-1; D is undetermined. The CDR3 sequence: CASSLDLTSDLHFF. CDR3 DNA sequence: TGTGCCAGCAGCTTAGATCTAACCTCAGATTTGCATTTCTTT.